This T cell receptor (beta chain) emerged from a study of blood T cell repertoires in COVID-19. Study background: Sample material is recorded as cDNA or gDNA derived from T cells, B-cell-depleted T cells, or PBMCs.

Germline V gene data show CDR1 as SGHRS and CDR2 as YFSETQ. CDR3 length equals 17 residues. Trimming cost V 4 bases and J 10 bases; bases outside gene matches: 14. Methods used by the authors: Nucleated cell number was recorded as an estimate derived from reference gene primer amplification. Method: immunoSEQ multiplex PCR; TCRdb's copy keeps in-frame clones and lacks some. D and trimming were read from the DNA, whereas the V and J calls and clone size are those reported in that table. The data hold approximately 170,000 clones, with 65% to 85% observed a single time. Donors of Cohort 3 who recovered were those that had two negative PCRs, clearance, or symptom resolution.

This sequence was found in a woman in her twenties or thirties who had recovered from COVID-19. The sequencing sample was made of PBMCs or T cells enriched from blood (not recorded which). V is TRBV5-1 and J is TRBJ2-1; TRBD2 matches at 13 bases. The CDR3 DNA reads TGCGCCAGCAGCCCTTGGGCCACTAGCGGGGGGGCGCAAGAGCAGTTCTTC. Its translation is CASSPWATSGGAQEQFF.